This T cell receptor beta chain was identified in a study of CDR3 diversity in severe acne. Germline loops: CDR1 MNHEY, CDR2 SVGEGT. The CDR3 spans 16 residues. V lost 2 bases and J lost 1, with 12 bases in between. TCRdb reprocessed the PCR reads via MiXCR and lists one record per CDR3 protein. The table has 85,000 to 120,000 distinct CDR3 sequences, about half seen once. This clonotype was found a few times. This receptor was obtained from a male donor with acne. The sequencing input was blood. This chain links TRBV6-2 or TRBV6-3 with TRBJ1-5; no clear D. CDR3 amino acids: CASSYTSGNSNQPQHF. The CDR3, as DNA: TGTGCCAGCAGTTACACCTCGGGTAACAGCAATCAGCCCCAGCATTTT.